This T cell receptor beta chain was captured by sequencing in a study of beta chain features in type 1 diabetes. Study results and limitations: Among all four CD4+ subsets, Type 1 diabetes patients had TCRB CDR3s that were moderately but significantly shorter.

The collection from each donor was one heparinised blood draw averaging roughly 100 mL. Markers CD45RO/CCR7/CD25/CD127/CD95/CD27 served to sort CD4+ naive, central memory, regulatory and stem cell-like memory cells. As every portion of the isolated RNA was reverse transcribed, the sequencing read expressed TCRB transcripts. Sequencing was performed with immunoSEQ multiplex PCR; in TCRdb, only in-frame clones are kept and a portion is missing. The data contain 200,000 to 250,000 clones, approximately 15% of them singletons. This CDR3 is built from 15 residues. J gave up 5 bases and V 5 bases, and 7 bases lay outside the gene matches. Looked up from germline, CDR1 is LNHDA and CDR2 is SQIVND (reference sequence). As to this clone: Its antigen is not identified.

Sequencing was carried out using naive CD4+ T cells from blood. The V and J genes are TRBV19 and TRBJ2-1; 9 positions agree with TRBD2. This clonotype originated in a man aged 25-40 years with type 1 diabetes. The CDR3 nucleotides are TGTGCCAGTAGTTGGACTAGCGACCCGGACAATGAGCAGTTCTTC. Protein sequence: CASSWTSDPDNEQFF.